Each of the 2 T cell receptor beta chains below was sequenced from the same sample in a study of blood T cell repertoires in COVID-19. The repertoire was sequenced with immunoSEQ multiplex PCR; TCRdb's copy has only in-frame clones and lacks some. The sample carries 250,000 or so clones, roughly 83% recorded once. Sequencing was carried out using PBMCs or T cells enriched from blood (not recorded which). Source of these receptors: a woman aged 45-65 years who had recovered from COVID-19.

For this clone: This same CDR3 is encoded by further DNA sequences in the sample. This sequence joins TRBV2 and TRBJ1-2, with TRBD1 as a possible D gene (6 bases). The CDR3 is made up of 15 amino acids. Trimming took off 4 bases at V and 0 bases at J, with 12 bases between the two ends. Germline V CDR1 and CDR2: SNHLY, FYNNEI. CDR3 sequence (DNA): TGTGCCAGCAGTGGCCTACAGGGTCCTAACTATGGCTACACCTTC. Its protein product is CASSGLQGPNYGYTF.

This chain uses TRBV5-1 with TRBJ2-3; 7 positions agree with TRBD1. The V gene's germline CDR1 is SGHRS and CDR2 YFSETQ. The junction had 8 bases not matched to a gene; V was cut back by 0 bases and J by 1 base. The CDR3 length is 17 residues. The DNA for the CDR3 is TGCGCCAGCAGCTTGGCCCCGACAGGGAGCGGCACAGATACGCAGTATTTT. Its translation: CASSLAPTGSGTDTQYF.